This TCR beta chain was identified in a study of shared clonotypes between healthy human individuals. Per the study methods: In the immunoSEQ data, sequences were junction-only and lacked quality scores, so filtering differed. Using immunoSEQ multiplex PCR, the repertoire was profiled, and TCRdb retains in-frame clones only, with some absent. V and J calls and clone size come straight from that table; D and trimming were deduced from the DNA. The sample holds fewer than 2.5 million clones, 93% seen once. The sequence came from a young man in good health. Some clones in this sample may be carry-over from other donors' samples. The sequenced sample was naive CD4+ T cells from PBMCs. Specified subset: CD45RA+ positively selected.

CDR3 nucleotide sequence: TGTGCCATCAGTGAAGGTAGCGGGAGAAGCACAGATACGCAGTATTTT. It codes for CAISEGSGRSTDTQYF. The chain employs TRBV10-3 and TRBJ2-3, with TRBD2 identical over 9 bases. In germline, CDR1 is ENHRY, CDR2 SYGVKD. This CDR3 region has 16 residues. The ends lost 3 bases at V and 0 bases at J; junction bases unmatched: 4.